The 20 T cell receptor beta chains below were found in one sample sequenced in a study of cytomegalovirus exposure and HLA in healthy donors. Produced via immunoSEQ multiplex PCR; TCRdb's table is partial and in-frame only. The sample includes 220,000 or so clones, around four fifths of them seen just once. What was sequenced was PBMCs. The receptors here all came from a woman in her 30s in good health and CMV-seropositive.

The CDR3 protein is CASSLLTSGSSSGANVLTF. For the CDR3, the DNA is TGTGCCAGCAGTTTATTAACTAGCGGGTCCAGCTCTGGGGCCAACGTCCTGACTTTC. The chain carries TRBV28 and TRBJ2-6; 9 bases map to TRBD2. This CDR3 contains 19 residues. From germline, CDR1 is MDHEN and CDR2 SYDVKM. The V and J ends lost 1 base and 0 bases, in that order; junction bases with no gene match: 7.

This clone has just a few counts. The rearrangement joins TRBV6-6 to TRBJ1-5; 9 nucleotides line up with TRBD1. Germline CDR1 reads MNHNY; CDR2 reads SVGAGI (reference sequence). V was clipped by 5 bases and J by 4 bases; unmatched bases: 9. This CDR3 has 16 amino acids. The CDR3 protein is CASSRSRQGGNQPQHF. CDR3 coding DNA: TGTGCCAGCAGTCGGTCCAGACAGGGGGGGAATCAGCCCCAGCATTTT.

The sample holds one count of this clone. This chain links TRBV7-3 with TRBJ2-1, with 14 bases fitting TRBD2. V shed 5 bases and J 9 bases; nucleotides not matched to a gene: 12. CDR1 is SGHTA, CDR2 FQGTGA, per germline. The CDR3 is 17 residues long. DNA of the CDR3: TGTGCCAGCAGCCCTTTACCGGGACTAGCGGGAGTAACTGAGCAGTTCTTC. Its translation: CASSPLPGLAGVTEQFF.

The chain has TRBV28 and TRBJ2-7; D might be TRBD2 (5 bases). Trimming cost V 1 base and J 2 bases, with 9 bases left between them. Germline V gene sequence: CDR1 MDHEN, CDR2 SYDVKM. The CDR3 sequence is 14 residues long. In DNA form, the CDR3 reads TGTGCCAGCAGTTTATCGGGGTACACCTACGAGCAGTACTTC. The encoded protein is CASSLSGYTYEQYF.

The genes are TRBV21-1 and TRBJ1-1; the table gives TRBD1 as D, unverified against the DNA. TRBV21-1 counts as a pseudogene. CDR3 size: 15 residues. CDR3 sequence reads: CASSSTGTGYTEAFF. CDR3 DNA: TGTGCCAGCAGCAGCACCGGGACAGGGTACACTGAAGCTTTCTTT.

The chain is built from TRBV15 and TRBJ1-3, with no clear D. Germline-derived CDR1 and CDR2 are LNHNV and YYDKDF (reference sequence). V was cut by 0 bases and J by 4 bases, with 10 bases left in between. This CDR3 comprises 15 residues. The DNA of the CDR3 is TGTGCCACCAGCAGAGATCTTTCCCCGGGAAACACCATATATTTT. This codes for CATSRDLSPGNTIYF.

J is TRBJ2-1 and V is TRBV28; 15 bases align to TRBD2. This CDR3 has 16 residues. The ends lost 5 bases at V and 6 bases at J; junction bases unmatched: 5. CDR1 and CDR2 (germline): MDHEN, SYDVKM. In nucleotides, the CDR3 is TGTGCCAGCAGTCCCTCGGGACTAGCGGGAGGCAATGAGCAGTTCTTC. The encoded protein is CASSPSGLAGGNEQFF. Variable domain in full (rest from reference TRBV28 and TRBJ2-1): DVKVTQSSRYLVKRTGEKVFLECVQDMDHENMFWYRQDPGLGLRLIYFSYDVKMKEKGDIPEGYSVSREKKERFSLILESASTNQTSMYLCASSPSGLAGGNEQFFGPGTRLTVL.

This sequence joins TRBV30 and TRBJ2-1; D may be TRBD1 (5 bases). The CDR3 totals 11 residues. In germline, CDR1 is GTSNPN, CDR2 SVGIG (reference sequence). The CDR3 protein is CARAGYNEQFF. CDR3 nucleotide sequence: TGTGCTAGGGCAGGGTACAATGAGCAGTTCTTC. Looking up the rest from reference TRBV30 and TRBJ2-1 gives the full variable domain: SQTIHQWPATLVQPVGSPLSLECTVEGTSNPNLYWYRQAAGRGLQLLFYSVGIGQISSEVPQNLSASRPQDRQFILSSKKLLLSDSGFYLCARAGYNEQFFGPGTRLTVL.

The J gene is TRBJ2-5, the V gene TRBV28; D not certain. The germline V gene has CDR1 MDHEN and CDR2 SYDVKM. This CDR3 comprises 12 residues. V was cut by 2 bases and J by 9 bases, with 10 bases left in between. Written as DNA, the CDR3 is TGTGCCAGCAGTTTAACGTATCGGCCCCAGTACTTC. This sequence encodes CASSLTYRPQYF.

This chain connects TRBV27 to TRBJ1-1, with 9 bases identical to TRBD1. Germline V gene data show CDR1 as MNHEY and CDR2 as SMNVEV (reference sequence). This CDR3 region has 13 residues. V lost 6 bases and J lost 6; bases outside the gene matches: 5. The CDR3 sequence: CASRLGQGPEAFF. For the CDR3, the DNA is TGTGCCAGCAGACTAGGACAGGGGCCTGAAGCTTTCTTT.

The chain links TRBV4-1 to TRBJ2-1; D is possibly TRBD1 (6 bases). Germline V gene sequence: CDR1 MGHRA, CDR2 YSYEKL. Trimming removed 1 base from V and 4 bases from J, with 11 bases in between. This CDR3 comprises 15 residues. The CDR3 here is CASSQALDSYNEQFF. The CDR3 DNA reads TGCGCCAGCAGCCAAGCTTTGGACAGTTACAATGAGCAGTTCTTC.

The V gene is TRBV9, the J gene TRBJ1-2; 8 bases are a match to TRBD1. The CDR3 consists of 15 residues. Unmatched junction bases numbered 5, after V lost 3 bases and J lost 1 base. The germline CDR1 and CDR2 sequences are SGDLS and YYNGEE. As DNA, the CDR3 is TGTGCCAGCAGCGGGACAGGGTGGGTTAACTATGGCTACACCTTC. This sequence encodes CASSGTGWVNYGYTF.

V is TRBV2 and J is TRBJ1-1; TRBD1 matches at 9 bases. The CDR3 covers 13 residues. The V and J ends lost 7 bases and 5 bases, in that order; junction bases with no gene match: 5. Germline CDR1 SNHLY, CDR2 FYNNEI. CDR3 in amino acids: CASTRDRETEAFF. CDR3 bases: TGTGCCAGCACACGGGACAGGGAGACTGAAGCTTTCTTT.

J is TRBJ1-5 and V is TRBV30; D is perhaps TRBD1 (5 bases). The germline gives CDR1 GTSNPN, CDR2 SVGIG (reference sequence). Trimming left V 1 base short and J 1 base short, with 8 bases between. This CDR3 comprises 14 residues. This chain's CDR3 is CAWSAGMSNQPQHF. The CDR3, as DNA: TGTGCCTGGAGTGCAGGGATGAGCAATCAGCCCCAGCATTTT. The whole variable domain, remainder taken from reference TRBV30 and TRBJ1-5, is SQTIHQWPATLVQPVGSPLSLECTVEGTSNPNLYWYRQAAGRGLQLLFYSVGIGQISSEVPQNLSASRPQDRQFILSSKKLLLSDSGFYLCAWSAGMSNQPQHFGDGTRLSIL.

This clone was seen a handful of times. The J gene is TRBJ1-1, the V gene TRBV27; D ambiguous. Trimming removed 2 bases at V and 5 bases at J, with 12 bases between. Germline CDR1 MNHEY, CDR2 SMNVEV (reference sequence). This CDR3 region has 14 residues. In DNA, the CDR3 is TGTGCCAGCAGTTTAAGGACCGGTGGGACTGAAGCTTTCTTT. It is translated as CASSLRTGGTEAFF.

This sequence joins TRBV18 and TRBJ1-2; tentative D call: TRBD1 (6 bases). V was cut by 9 bases and J by 2 bases, with 13 bases left in between. The CDR3 has 13 residues. CDR1 is KGHSH, CDR2 LQKENI, per germline. In DNA, the CDR3 is TGTGCCAGTCTCGCGGGGGCAAACTATGGCTACACCTTC. Translating it yields CASLAGANYGYTF.

The gene calls are TRBV5-6 and TRBJ1-1, with unresolved D. Germline lookup yields CDR1 SGHDT and CDR2 YYEEEE. This CDR3 is 12 amino acids long. The V gene lost 4 bases and the J gene lost 0 bases, with 4 bases spanning the gap. CDR3 DNA: TGTGCCAGCAGCCTGGTGAACACTGAAGCTTTCTTT. Amino acid sequence: CASSLVNTEAFF.

CDR3 sequence: CASSLAGSSDTQYF. DNA of the CDR3: TGTGCCAGCAGCTTGGCGGGTAGTTCAGATACGCAGTATTTT. The chain uses TRBV5-6 and TRBJ2-3; D is ambiguous. This CDR3 has 14 amino acids. V lost 0 bases and J lost 4, with 9 bases in between. The germline gives CDR1 SGHDT, CDR2 YYEEEE.

The CDR3 region has the DNA TGTGCCAGCAGTCCCGGGACCACAGGCTACACCTTC. Protein sequence: CASSPGTTGYTF. The J gene is TRBJ1-2, the V gene TRBV6-5; D may be TRBD1 (5 bases). Germline V lookup: CDR1 MNHEY, CDR2 SVGAGI. The CDR3 runs 12 residues. Trimming left V 5 bases short and J 8 bases short, with 12 bases between.

V is TRBV27 and J is TRBJ1-5; D might be TRBD1 (6 bases). Trimming stripped 8 bases from V and 3 bases from J, with 14 bases between. The CDR3 is 14 residues long. Germline-derived CDR1 and CDR2 are MNHEY and SMNVEV (reference sequence). Here the CDR3 DNA reads TGTGCCAGCGGGCCCCCAGGGGTCAATCAGCCCCAGCATTTT. This sequence encodes CASGPPGVNQPQHF.